The 26 T cell receptor beta chains in this list originate from one sample, sequenced in a study of T cell repertoires in cytomegalovirus infection. TCRdb reanalysed the reads using MiXCR and keeps one entry per CDR3 protein. The data show about 76,000 distinct CDR3 sequences, with roughly 3.6% seen just once and roughly 4.4% held by the top ten. What was sequenced was PBMCs. Source of these receptors: a human donor in good health (CMV status not recorded). Some clones in this sample may be carry-over from other donors' samples.

In its sample, this clonotype was seen many times. The CDR3 loop is CASSMAPGTDTQYF. The CDR3 DNA is TGTGCCAGCAGTATGGCGCCCGGCACAGATACGCAGTATTTT. This sequence joins TRBV6-4 and TRBJ2-3, with D hard to call. Germline loops: CDR1 MRHNA, CDR2 SNTAGT. The length of the CDR3 is 14 residues. Trimming removed 5 bases at V and 1 base at J, with 10 bases between.

This clonotype has ten or more counts. The chain couples TRBV7-9 to TRBJ1-1, with D perhaps TRBD1 (5 bases). Germline values: CDR1 SEHNR, CDR2 FQNEAQ (reference sequence). With 2 bases removed from V and 0 bases from J, the gap between germline ends came to 16 bases. The CDR3 runs 17 residues. CDR3 loop: CASSLFGAGVMNTEAFF. CDR3 DNA sequence: TGTGCCAGCAGCTTATTTGGGGCAGGAGTTATGAACACTGAAGCTTTCTTT.

This clonotype was seen at least ten times. The rearrangement joins TRBV10-2 to TRBJ1-5; 8 positions match TRBD1. V gave up 10 bases and J gave up 4 bases; unmatched junction bases: 9. Per germline, CDR1 WSHSY and CDR2 SAAADI. This CDR3 spans 14 amino acids. The CDR3 sequence is CATKLGTGNQPQHF. The CDR3 DNA is TGCGCCACAAAACTCGGGACAGGAAATCAGCCCCAGCATTTT.

This clonotype was seen at least ten times. The chain joins TRBV7-6 to TRBJ2-3; no reliable D call. There are 15 residues in the CDR3. CDR1 and CDR2 (germline): SGHVS, FNYEAQ. V lost 2 bases, J lost 4 bases, and 13 bases lay in between. The CDR3: CASSLSPASADTQYF. CDR3 bases: TGTGCCAGCAGCTTATCCCCAGCGTCAGCAGATACGCAGTATTTT.

This clonotype has ten or more counts. The rearrangement joins TRBV20-1 to TRBJ2-7, with TRBD1 matching 9 bases. The CDR3 has 12 residues. Germline trimming cut 5 bases from V and 7 bases from J; bases unmatched to any gene: 6. Germline V gives CDR1 DFQATT, CDR2 SNEGSKA (reference sequence). The CDR3 sequence: CSASDRGWEQYF. The DNA of the CDR3 is TGCAGTGCTTCGGACAGGGGATGGGAGCAGTACTTC.

This clonotype was detected many times. The chain combines TRBV20-1 with TRBJ1-1; D might be TRBD1 (5 bases). CDR1 is DFQATT and CDR2 is SNEGSKA in the germline V gene (reference sequence). This CDR3 comprises 12 residues. V was trimmed by 1 base and J by 6 bases, leaving 9 bases between them. The CDR3 nucleotides read TGCAGTGCTAGAGGACAAGGGGCTGAAGCTTTCTTT. Its protein product is CSARGQGAEAFF.

This clonotype was seen at least ten times. Here the CDR3 DNA reads TGTGCCAGCAGTTACTCAACTAGCGGGGGCGCGGACGAGCAGTACTTC. As protein: CASSYSTSGGADEQYF. This chain connects TRBV6-2 or TRBV6-3 to TRBJ2-7, with 11 positions matching TRBD2. V trimming: 0 bases; J trimming: 5 bases; junction bases outside the gene matches: 6. From germline, CDR1 is MNHEY and CDR2 SVGEGT. CDR3 length equals 16 residues.

This clonotype was counted at least ten times. The chain links TRBV4-2 to TRBJ2-1, with D tentatively TRBD1 or TRBD2 (5 bases each). Looked up from germline, CDR1 is LGHNA and CDR2 is YNFKEQ. V was trimmed by 1 base and J by 7 bases, leaving 14 bases between them. This CDR3 region has 15 residues. CDR3: CASSQGGASGNEQFF. CDR3 coding DNA: TGTGCCAGCAGCCAAGGAGGGGCCTCAGGTAATGAGCAGTTCTTC.

The rearrangement joins TRBV25-1 to TRBJ1-1, with D unclear. V lost 4 bases to trimming and J lost 3 bases, with 6 bases between them. There are 12 residues in the CDR3. Germline assignment: CDR1 MGHDK and CDR2 SYGVNS. As DNA, the CDR3 is TGTGCCAGCAGTGTGACGGACACTGAAGCTTTCTTT. Translating it yields CASSVTDTEAFF.

At least ten counts were recorded for this clonotype. The chain has TRBV28 and TRBJ1-5; 10 bases match TRBD1. V lost 5 bases, J lost 0 bases, and 10 bases stayed unmatched. CDR1 MDHEN and CDR2 SYDVKM come from the germline V gene. This CDR3 has 18 residues. CDR3 DNA sequence: TGTGCCAGCAGTCGGGGTTTCGGGACAGGGGATAGCAATCAGCCCCAGCATTTT. This sequence encodes CASSRGFGTGDSNQPQHF.

Many counts were recorded for this clonotype. The rearrangement links TRBV3-1 to TRBJ1-2; a possible D gene is TRBD1 (5 bases). V lost 0 bases and J 8 bases, leaving 13 bases between the germline ends. The germline CDR1 and CDR2 sequences are LGHDT and YNNKEL (reference sequence). There are 14 residues in the CDR3. The CDR3 region has the DNA TGTGCCAGCAGCCAAGATTCAGGGCCGGCAGGCTACACCTTC. This sequence encodes CASSQDSGPAGYTF.

This clonotype was detected ten times or more. One junction end does not reproduce the germline sequence, and a read error may be involved. This chain joins TRBV6-5 and TRBJ1-6; D gene uncertain. The germline V gene encodes CDR1 MNHEY and CDR2 SVGAGI. The CDR3 covers 15 residues. In DNA, the CDR3 is TGTGCCAGCAGTTACGAGCGGGCCTACAATTCACCCCTCCACTTT. This gives the protein CASSYERAYNSPLHF.

This clonotype was found many times. The chain joins TRBV28 to TRBJ2-7, with 7 bases matching TRBD1. Germline assignment: CDR1 MDHEN and CDR2 SYDVKM. The trim removed 4 bases at V and 2 bases at J, leaving 5 bases unmatched. The CDR3 has 14 amino acids. This CDR3 reads CASSSTTGAYEQYF. In DNA form, the CDR3 reads TGTGCCAGCAGTTCCACTACAGGGGCCTACGAGCAGTACTTC. The whole variable domain, remainder taken from reference TRBV28 and TRBJ2-7, is DVKVTQSSRYLVKRTGEKVFLECVQDMDHENMFWYRQDPGLGLRLIYFSYDVKMKEKGDIPEGYSVSREKKERFSLILESASTNQTSMYLCASSSTTGAYEQYFGPGTRLTVT.

In this sample, this clonotype turned up many times. This chain uses TRBV6-1 with TRBJ2-5; D gene uncertain. The ends were cut back, 7 bases at V and 2 bases at J, with 23 bases in the middle. Germline values: CDR1 MNHNS, CDR2 SASEGT. CDR3 size: 17 residues. CDR3 amino acids: CASNPHRTFPSQETQYF. In nucleotides, the CDR3 is TGTGCCAGCAATCCACATCGGACCTTTCCTTCACAAGAGACCCAGTACTTC.

This clonotype was seen repeatedly, ten times or more. The V gene is TRBV10-3, the J gene TRBJ1-1, with D perhaps TRBD1 (6 bases). This CDR3 region has 17 residues. V shed 6 bases and J shed 1 base, with 21 bases lying between them. Germline-derived CDR1 and CDR2 are ENHRY and SYGVKD. The CDR3, as DNA: TGTGCCATCAGCACTACAGGGCGTGGGGCTAGGAACACTGAAGCTTTCTTT. It is translated as CAISTTGRGARNTEAFF.

This clonotype was seen ten or more times. The chain couples TRBV18 to TRBJ2-2, with D unclear. CDR3 length equals 13 residues. The V end was cut by 3 bases, the J end by 6 bases, with 8 bases between. Germline assignment: CDR1 KGHSH and CDR2 LQKENI. The chain's CDR3 is CASSPGISGELFF. As DNA, the CDR3 is TGTGCCAGCTCACCGGGGATCTCCGGGGAGCTGTTTTTT.

This clonotype was seen repeatedly, ten times or more. The V and J genes are TRBV6-2 or TRBV6-3 and TRBJ2-1, with 8 bases fitting TRBD2. The length of the CDR3 is 15 residues. Germline-derived CDR1 and CDR2 are MNHEY and SVGEGT. V lost 6 bases, J lost 8 bases, and 12 bases stayed unmatched. The CDR3 nucleotides are TGTGCCAGCAGCTACGGAGCGGGGGAGAGGTATGAGCAGTTCTTC. Amino acid sequence: CASSYGAGERYEQFF.

There are many counts of this clonotype. CDR3 nucleotides: TGTGCCAGCAGCTTACACCGGCTGACACCAAACACTGAAGCTTTCTTT. Translating gives CASSLHRLTPNTEAFF. The rearrangement joins TRBV7-2 to TRBJ1-1, with D unresolved. This CDR3 comprises 16 residues. The germline V gene has CDR1 SGHTA and CDR2 FQGNSA. The V gene lost 2 bases and the J gene lost 2 bases, with 15 bases spanning the gap.

This clonotype was seen many times. The gene calls are TRBV7-2 and TRBJ2-3; 9 nucleotides match TRBD2. V shed 5 bases, J shed 4 bases, and the junction held 7 bases outside the gene matches. The germline CDR1 and CDR2 sequences are SGHTA and FQGNSA. This CDR3 comprises 15 residues. The CDR3 protein is CASSHLAGAADTQYF. The CDR3 coding sequence is TGTGCCAGCAGCCATTTAGCGGGGGCGGCAGATACGCAGTATTTT.

This clonotype has ten or more counts. This chain links TRBV6-5 with TRBJ1-6; D may be TRBD1 (6 bases). The CDR3 extends over 15 amino acids. From germline, CDR1 is MNHEY and CDR2 SVGAGI. V was trimmed by 5 bases and J by 5 bases, leaving 13 bases between them. The DNA for the CDR3 is TGTGCCAGCAGTAGCGGACAGCGGAATAATTCACCCCTCCACTTT. Encoded protein: CASSSGQRNNSPLHF.

This clonotype has at least ten counts. The rearrangement joins TRBV7-2 to TRBJ1-5, with a weak D call TRBD1 (5 bases). This CDR3 spans 14 amino acids. In germline, CDR1 is SGHTA, CDR2 FQGNSA. The ends were cut back, 5 bases at V and 7 bases at J, with 15 bases in the middle. The CDR3 spells CASSTQAGVQPQHF. In DNA, the CDR3 is TGTGCCAGCAGCACCCAGGCGGGGGTACAGCCCCAGCATTTT.

This clonotype has a count of ten or more. The CDR3 loop reads CASSSAGGAQHF. Here the CDR3 DNA reads TGTGCCAGCAGCTCCGCCGGGGGGGCCCAGCATTTT. The chain has TRBV7-2 and TRBJ1-5, with D possibly matching TRBD1 (5 bases). CDR1 and CDR2 from the germline V gene are SGHTA and FQGNSA. The V end was cut by 4 bases, the J end by 11 bases, with 12 bases between. This CDR3 has 12 amino acids.

This clonotype was observed many times. V usage is TRBV10-3 and J usage is TRBJ1-2, with D perhaps TRBD1 (5 bases). The CDR3 sequence is 14 residues long. Germline values: CDR1 ENHRY, CDR2 SYGVKD. Trimming left V 2 bases short and J 3 bases short, with 10 bases between. CDR3 bases: TGTGCCATCAGTGAGGGGGGGTGGGACTATGGCTACACCTTC. This codes for CAISEGGWDYGYTF.

At least ten counts were recorded for this clonotype. The chain combines TRBV5-1 with TRBJ1-1; TRBD1 aligns across 7 bases. The CDR3 is made up of 14 amino acids. Looked up from germline, CDR1 is SGHRS and CDR2 is YFSETQ. Losses at the gene ends were 4 bases for V and 6 bases for J; bases not matched to a gene: 9. The CDR3: CASSLDAGGPEAFF. Written as DNA, the CDR3 is TGCGCCAGCAGCCTGGATGCAGGGGGTCCTGAAGCTTTCTTT. Full variable domain (outside the CDR3, taken from reference TRBV5-1 and TRBJ1-1): KAGVTQTPRYLIKTRGQQVTLSCSPISGHRSVSWYQQTPGQGLQFLFEYFSETQRNKGNFPGRFSGRQFSNSRSEMNVSTLELGDSALYLCASSLDAGGPEAFFGQGTRLTVV.

This clonotype was detected many times. The V and J genes are TRBV7-2 and TRBJ1-5; weak D call: TRBD1 (6 bases). Trimming removed 3 bases at V and 8 bases at J, with 14 bases between. Germline CDR1 SGHTA, CDR2 FQGNSA. CDR3 length: 14 amino acids. Here the CDR3 DNA reads TGTGCCAGCAGCTTGAGGGGGGGGCAAGAGCCCCAGCATTTT. Translating it yields CASSLRGGQEPQHF.

This clonotype was detected ten times or more. V gene TRBV10-3 combines with J gene TRBJ1-4; D perhaps matches TRBD1 (5 bases). CDR1 ENHRY and CDR2 SYGVKD come from the germline V gene. This CDR3 is 13 amino acids long. V lost 10 bases, J lost 0 bases, and 9 bases lay in between. The CDR3 here is CASGTATNEKLFF. The CDR3 DNA is TGTGCCAGCGGGACGGCAACTAATGAAAAACTGTTTTTT.